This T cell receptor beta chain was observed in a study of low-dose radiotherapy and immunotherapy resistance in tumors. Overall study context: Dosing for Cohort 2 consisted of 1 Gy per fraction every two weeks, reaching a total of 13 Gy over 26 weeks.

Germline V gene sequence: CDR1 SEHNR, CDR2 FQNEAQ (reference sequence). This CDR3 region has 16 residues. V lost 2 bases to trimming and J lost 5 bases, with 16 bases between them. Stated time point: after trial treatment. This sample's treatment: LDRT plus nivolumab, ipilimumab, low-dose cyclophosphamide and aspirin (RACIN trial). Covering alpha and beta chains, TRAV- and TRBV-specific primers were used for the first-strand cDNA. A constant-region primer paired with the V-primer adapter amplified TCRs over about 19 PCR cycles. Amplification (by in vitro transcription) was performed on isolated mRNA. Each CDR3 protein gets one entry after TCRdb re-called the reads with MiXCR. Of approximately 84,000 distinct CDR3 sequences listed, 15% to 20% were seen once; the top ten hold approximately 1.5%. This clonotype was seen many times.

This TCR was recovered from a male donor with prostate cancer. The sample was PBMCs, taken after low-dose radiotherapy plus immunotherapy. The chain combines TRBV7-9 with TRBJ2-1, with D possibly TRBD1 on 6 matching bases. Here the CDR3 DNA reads TGTGCCAGCAGCTTACGGATACGGGACACAAACAATGAGCAGTTCTTC. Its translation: CASSLRIRDTNNEQFF.